The entry below describes one T cell receptor (beta chain). The sample comes from a study of shared clonotypes between healthy human individuals. The table came from immunoSEQ multiplex PCR; TCRdb's copy has only in-frame clones and leaves some out. This sample has about 2.3 million clones; roughly 92% occur once, and the top ten carry roughly 0.34%. The CDR3 consists of 12 residues. Germline V gene sequence: CDR1 SGHNT, CDR2 YYREEE (reference sequence). The V end lost 0 bases, the J end lost 11 bases, and 11 bases lay between the germline ends. The sequence came from a young man in good health. Some clones in this sample may be carry-over from other donors' samples. The chain couples TRBV5-4 to TRBJ1-2; D remains unclear. Input material: naive CD4+ T cells from PBMCs. The subset is: CD45RA+ positively selected. CDR3 nucleotide sequence: TGTGCCAGCAGCTTGGTTGGGGTGAGGTACACCTTC. Protein product: CASSLVGVRYTF. The full variable domain, in which reference TRBV5-4 and TRBJ1-2 provide the parts outside the CDR3, is ETGVTQSPTHLIKTRGQQVTLRCSSQSGHNTVSWYQQALGQGPQFIFQYYREEENGRGNFPPRFSGLQFPNYSSELNVNALELDDSALYLCASSLVGVRYTFGSGTRLTVV.